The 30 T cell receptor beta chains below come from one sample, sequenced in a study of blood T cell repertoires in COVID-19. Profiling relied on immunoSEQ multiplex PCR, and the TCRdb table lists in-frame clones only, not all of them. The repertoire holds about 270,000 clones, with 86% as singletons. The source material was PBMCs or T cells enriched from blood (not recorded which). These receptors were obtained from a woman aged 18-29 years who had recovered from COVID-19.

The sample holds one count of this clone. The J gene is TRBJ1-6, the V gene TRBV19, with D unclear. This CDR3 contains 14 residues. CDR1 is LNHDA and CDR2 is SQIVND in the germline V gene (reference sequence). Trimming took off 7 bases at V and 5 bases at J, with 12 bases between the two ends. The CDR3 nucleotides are TGTGCCAGTAATACCGGGAATAATAATTCACCCCTCCACTTT. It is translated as CASNTGNNNSPLHF.

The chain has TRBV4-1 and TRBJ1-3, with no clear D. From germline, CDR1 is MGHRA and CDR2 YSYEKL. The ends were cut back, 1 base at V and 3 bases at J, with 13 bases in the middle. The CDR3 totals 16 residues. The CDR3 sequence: CASSQVVGSGGNTIYF. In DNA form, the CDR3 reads TGCGCCAGCAGCCAAGTGGTGGGTTCGGGTGGAAACACCATATATTTT.

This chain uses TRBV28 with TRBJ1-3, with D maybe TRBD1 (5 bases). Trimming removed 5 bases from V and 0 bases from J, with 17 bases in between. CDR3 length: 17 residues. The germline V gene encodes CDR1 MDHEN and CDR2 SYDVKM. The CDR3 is CASSRGGQPDSGNTIYF. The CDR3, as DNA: TGTGCCAGCAGTAGGGGTGGGCAGCCCGACTCTGGAAACACCATATATTTT.

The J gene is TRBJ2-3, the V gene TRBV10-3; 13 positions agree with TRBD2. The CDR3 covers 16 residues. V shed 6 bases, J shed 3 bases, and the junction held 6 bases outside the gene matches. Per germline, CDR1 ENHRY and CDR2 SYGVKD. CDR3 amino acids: CAISKGLAGDTDTQYF. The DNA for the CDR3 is TGTGCCATCAGCAAAGGACTAGCGGGAGATACAGATACGCAGTATTTT.

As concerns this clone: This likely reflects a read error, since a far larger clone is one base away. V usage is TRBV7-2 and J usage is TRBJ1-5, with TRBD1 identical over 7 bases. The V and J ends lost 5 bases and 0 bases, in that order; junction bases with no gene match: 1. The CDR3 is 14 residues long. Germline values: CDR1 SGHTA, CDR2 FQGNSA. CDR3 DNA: TGTGCCAGCAGCACAGGGGTTAGCAATCAGCCCCAGCATTTT. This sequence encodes CASSTGVSNQPQHF.

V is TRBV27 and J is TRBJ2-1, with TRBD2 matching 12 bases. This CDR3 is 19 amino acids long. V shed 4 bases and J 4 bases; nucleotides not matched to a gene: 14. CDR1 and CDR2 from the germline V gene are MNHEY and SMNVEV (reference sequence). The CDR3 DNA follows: TGTGCCAGCAGTTCCCCATCCCTCTGGACTAGCGGGGTTTACAATGAGCAGTTCTTC. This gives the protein CASSSPSLWTSGVYNEQFF.

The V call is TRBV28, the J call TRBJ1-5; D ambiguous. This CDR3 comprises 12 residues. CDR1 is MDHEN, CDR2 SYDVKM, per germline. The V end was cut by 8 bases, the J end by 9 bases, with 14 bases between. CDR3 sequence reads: CASGSGSRPQHF. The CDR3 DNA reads TGTGCCAGCGGGAGCGGCTCTCGGCCCCAGCATTTT.

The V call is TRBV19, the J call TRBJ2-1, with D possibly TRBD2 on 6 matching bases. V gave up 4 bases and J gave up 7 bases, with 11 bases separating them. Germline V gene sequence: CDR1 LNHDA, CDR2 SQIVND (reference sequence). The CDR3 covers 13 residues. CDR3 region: CASSTGADNEQFF. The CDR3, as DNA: TGTGCCAGTAGTACGGGAGCCGATAATGAGCAGTTCTTC.

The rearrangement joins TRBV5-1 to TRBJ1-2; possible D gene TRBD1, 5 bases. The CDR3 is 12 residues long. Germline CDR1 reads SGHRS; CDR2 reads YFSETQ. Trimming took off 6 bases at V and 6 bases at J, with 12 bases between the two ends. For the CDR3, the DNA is TGCGCCAGCAACCAAGGGGAAAATGGCTACACCTTC. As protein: CASNQGENGYTF. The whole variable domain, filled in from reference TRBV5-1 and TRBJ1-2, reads KAGVTQTPRYLIKTRGQQVTLSCSPISGHRSVSWYQQTPGQGLQFLFEYFSETQRNKGNFPGRFSGRQFSNSRSEMNVSTLELGDSALYLCASNQGENGYTFGSGTRLTVV.

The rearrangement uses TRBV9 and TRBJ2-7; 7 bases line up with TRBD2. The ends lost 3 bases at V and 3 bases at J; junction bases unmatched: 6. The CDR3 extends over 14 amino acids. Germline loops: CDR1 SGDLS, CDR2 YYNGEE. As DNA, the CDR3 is TGTGCCAGCAGCGGGGAGGGGCACGGCTACGAGCAGTACTTC. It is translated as CASSGEGHGYEQYF.

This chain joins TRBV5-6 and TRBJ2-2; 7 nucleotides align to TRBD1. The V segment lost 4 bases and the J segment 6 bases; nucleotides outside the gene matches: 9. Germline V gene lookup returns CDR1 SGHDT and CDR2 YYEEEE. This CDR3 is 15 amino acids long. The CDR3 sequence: CASSARQGAAGELFF. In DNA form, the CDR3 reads TGTGCCAGCAGCGCCAGACAGGGCGCAGCCGGGGAGCTGTTTTTT.

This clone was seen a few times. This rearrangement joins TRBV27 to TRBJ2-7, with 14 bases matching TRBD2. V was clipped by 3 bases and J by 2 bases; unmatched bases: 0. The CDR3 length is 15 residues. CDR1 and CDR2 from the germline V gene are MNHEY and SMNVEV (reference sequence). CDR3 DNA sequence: TGTGCCAGCAGTTTGACTAGCGGGAGGGCCTACGAGCAGTACTTC. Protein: CASSLTSGRAYEQYF.

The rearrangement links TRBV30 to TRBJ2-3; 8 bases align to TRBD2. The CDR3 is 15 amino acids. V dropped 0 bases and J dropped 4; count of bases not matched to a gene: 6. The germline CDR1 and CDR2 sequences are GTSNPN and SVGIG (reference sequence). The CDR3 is CAWSVHGGAADTQYF. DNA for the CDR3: TGTGCCTGGAGTGTACACGGGGGGGCCGCAGATACGCAGTATTTT.

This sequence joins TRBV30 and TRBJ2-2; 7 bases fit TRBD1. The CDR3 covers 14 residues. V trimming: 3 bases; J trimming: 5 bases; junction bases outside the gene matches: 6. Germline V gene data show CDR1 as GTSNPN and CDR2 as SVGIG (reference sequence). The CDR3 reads CAWRDRWGTGELFF. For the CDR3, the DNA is TGTGCCTGGAGGGACAGGTGGGGAACCGGGGAGCTGTTTTTT.

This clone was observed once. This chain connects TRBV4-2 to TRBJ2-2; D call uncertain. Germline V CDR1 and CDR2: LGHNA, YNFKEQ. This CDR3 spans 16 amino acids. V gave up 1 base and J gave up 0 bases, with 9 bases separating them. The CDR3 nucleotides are TGTGCCAGCAGCCAAGTTGACATCGCGAACACCGGGGAGCTGTTTTTT. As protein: CASSQVDIANTGELFF.

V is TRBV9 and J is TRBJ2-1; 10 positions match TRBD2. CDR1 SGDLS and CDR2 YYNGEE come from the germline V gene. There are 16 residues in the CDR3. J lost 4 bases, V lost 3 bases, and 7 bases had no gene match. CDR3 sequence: CASSAGTSARYNEQFF. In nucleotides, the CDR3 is TGTGCCAGCAGCGCCGGGACTAGCGCACGTTACAATGAGCAGTTCTTC.

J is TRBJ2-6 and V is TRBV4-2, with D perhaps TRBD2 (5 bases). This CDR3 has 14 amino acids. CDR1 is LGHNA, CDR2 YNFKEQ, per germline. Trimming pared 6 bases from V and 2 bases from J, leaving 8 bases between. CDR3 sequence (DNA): TGTGCCAGCAGTCCGAGGGCTGGGGCCAACGTCCTGACTTTC. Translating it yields CASSPRAGANVLTF.

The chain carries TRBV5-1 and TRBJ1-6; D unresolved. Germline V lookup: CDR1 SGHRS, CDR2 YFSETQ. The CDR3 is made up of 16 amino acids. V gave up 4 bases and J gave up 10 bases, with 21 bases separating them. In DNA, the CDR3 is TGCGCCAGCAGCCTCCGGATCCGCTTTCGGGGATCACCCCTCCACTTT. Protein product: CASSLRIRFRGSPLHF.

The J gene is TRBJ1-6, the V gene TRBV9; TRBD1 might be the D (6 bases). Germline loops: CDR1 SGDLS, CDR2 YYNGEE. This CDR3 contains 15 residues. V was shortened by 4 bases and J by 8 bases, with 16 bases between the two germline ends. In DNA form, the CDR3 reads TGTGCCAGCAGCTATCGAATGACAGGAGATTCACCCCTCCACTTT. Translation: CASSYRMTGDSPLHF. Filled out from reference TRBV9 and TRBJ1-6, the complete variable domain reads DSGVTQTPKHLITATGQRVTLRCSPRSGDLSVYWYQQSLDQGLQFLIQYYNGEERAKGNILERFSAQQFPDLHSELNLSSLELGDSALYFCASSYRMTGDSPLHFGNGTRLTVT.

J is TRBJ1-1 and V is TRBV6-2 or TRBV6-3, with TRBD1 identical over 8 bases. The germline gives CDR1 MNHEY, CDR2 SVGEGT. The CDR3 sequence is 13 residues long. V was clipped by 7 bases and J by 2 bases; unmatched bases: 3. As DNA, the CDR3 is TGTGCCAGCATCCCAGGGGGCAACACTGAAGCTTTCTTT. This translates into CASIPGGNTEAFF.

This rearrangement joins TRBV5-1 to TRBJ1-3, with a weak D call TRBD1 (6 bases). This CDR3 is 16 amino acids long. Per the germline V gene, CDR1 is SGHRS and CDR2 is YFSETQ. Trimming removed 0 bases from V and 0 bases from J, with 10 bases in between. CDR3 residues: CASSLAPQGSGNTIYF. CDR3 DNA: TGCGCCAGCAGCTTGGCCCCACAGGGCTCTGGAAACACCATATATTTT. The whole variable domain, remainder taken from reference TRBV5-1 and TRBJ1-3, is KAGVTQTPRYLIKTRGQQVTLSCSPISGHRSVSWYQQTPGQGLQFLFEYFSETQRNKGNFPGRFSGRQFSNSRSEMNVSTLELGDSALYLCASSLAPQGSGNTIYFGEGSWLTVV.

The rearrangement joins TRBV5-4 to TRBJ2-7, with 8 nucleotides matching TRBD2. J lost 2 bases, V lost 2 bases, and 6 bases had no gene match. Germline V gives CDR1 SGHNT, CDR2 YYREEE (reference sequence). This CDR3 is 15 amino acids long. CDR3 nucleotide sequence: TGTGCCAGCAGCTTAGGAGTTAGCGGGGCCTACGAGCAGTACTTC. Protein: CASSLGVSGAYEQYF. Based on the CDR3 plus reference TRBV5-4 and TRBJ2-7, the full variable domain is ETGVTQSPTHLIKTRGQQVTLRCSSQSGHNTVSWYQQALGQGPQFIFQYYREEENGRGNFPPRFSGLQFPNYSSELNVNALELDDSALYLCASSLGVSGAYEQYFGPGTRLTVT.

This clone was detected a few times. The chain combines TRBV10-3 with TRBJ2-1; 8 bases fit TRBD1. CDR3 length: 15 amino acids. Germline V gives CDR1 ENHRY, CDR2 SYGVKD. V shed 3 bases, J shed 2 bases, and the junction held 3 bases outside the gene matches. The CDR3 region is CAISDHRGTYNEQFF. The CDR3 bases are TGTGCCATCAGTGATCACAGGGGGACCTACAATGAGCAGTTCTTC.

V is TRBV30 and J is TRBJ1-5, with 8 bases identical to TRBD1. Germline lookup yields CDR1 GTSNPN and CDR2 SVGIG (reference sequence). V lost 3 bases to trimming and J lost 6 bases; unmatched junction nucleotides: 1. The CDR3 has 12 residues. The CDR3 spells CAWSQGAQPQHF. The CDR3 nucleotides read TGTGCCTGGAGCCAGGGGGCTCAGCCCCAGCATTTT.

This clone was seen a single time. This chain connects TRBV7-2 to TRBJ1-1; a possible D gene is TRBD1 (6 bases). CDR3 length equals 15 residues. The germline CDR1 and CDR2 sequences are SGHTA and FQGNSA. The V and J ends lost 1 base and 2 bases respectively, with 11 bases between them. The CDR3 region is CASSLGGRGNTEAFF. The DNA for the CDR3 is TGTGCCAGCAGCTTAGGGGGGCGAGGAAACACTGAAGCTTTCTTT.

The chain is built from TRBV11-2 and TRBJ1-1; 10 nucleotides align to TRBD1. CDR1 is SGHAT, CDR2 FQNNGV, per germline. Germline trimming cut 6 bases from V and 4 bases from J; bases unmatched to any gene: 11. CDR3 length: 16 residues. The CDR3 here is CASSPRDRGMVTEAFF. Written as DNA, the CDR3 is TGTGCCAGCAGTCCCCGGGACAGGGGAATGGTCACTGAAGCTTTCTTT.

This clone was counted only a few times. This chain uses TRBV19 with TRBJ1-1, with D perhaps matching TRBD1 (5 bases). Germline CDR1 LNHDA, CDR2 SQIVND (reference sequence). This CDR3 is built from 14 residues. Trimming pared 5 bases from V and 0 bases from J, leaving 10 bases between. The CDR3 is CASSVDSLNTEAFF. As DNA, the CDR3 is TGTGCCAGTAGTGTCGACAGCCTGAACACTGAAGCTTTCTTT.

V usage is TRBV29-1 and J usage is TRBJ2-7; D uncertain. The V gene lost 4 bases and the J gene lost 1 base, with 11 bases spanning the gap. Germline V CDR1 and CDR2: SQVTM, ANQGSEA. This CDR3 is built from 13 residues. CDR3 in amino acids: CSVVHGVSYEQYF. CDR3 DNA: TGCAGCGTTGTCCACGGTGTTTCCTACGAGCAGTACTTC.

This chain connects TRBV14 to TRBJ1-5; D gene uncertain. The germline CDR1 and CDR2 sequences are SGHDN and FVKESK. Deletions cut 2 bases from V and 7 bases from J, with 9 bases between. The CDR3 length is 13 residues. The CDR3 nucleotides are TGTGCCAGCAGCCAATTACCGGGACAGCCCCAGCATTTT. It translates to CASSQLPGQPQHF.

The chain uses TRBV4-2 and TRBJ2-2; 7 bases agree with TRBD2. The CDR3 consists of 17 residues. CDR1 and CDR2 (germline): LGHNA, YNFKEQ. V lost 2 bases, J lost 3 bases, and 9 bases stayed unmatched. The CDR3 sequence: CASSQRRVGGDTGELFF. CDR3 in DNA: TGTGCCAGCAGCCAACGTCGGGTGGGAGGGGACACCGGGGAGCTGTTTTTT.